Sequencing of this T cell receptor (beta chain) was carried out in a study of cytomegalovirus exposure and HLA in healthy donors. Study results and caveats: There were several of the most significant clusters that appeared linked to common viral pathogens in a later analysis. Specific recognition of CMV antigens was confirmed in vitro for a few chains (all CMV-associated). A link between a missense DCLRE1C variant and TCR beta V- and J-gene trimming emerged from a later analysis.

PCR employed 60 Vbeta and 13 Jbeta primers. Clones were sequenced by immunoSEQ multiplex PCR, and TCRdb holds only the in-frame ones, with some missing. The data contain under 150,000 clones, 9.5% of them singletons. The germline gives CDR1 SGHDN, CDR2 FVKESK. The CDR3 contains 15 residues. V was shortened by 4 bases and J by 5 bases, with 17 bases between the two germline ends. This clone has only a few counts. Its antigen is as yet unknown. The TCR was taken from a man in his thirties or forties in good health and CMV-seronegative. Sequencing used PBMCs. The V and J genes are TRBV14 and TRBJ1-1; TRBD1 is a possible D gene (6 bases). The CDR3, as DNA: TGTGCCAGCAGCCGCGCGGGAGGGGGGGAAACTGAAGCTTTCTTT. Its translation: CASSRAGGGETEAFF.